This passage covers 30 T cell receptor beta chains from one sample sequenced in a study of cytomegalovirus exposure and HLA in healthy donors. PCR involved 60 Vbeta and 13 Jbeta primers. Repertoires were generated with immunoSEQ multiplex PCR, while TCRdb's copy carries only in-frame clones and drops some. The table includes more than 95,000 clones, approximately 79% detected once. Sequenced: PBMCs. The source of these receptors is a man aged 30-40 years in good health and CMV-seropositive.

V gene TRBV7-6 combines with J gene TRBJ2-5; D gene ambiguous. Germline CDR1 is SGHVS and CDR2 is FNYEAQ. Trimming took off 5 bases at V and 1 base at J, with 5 bases between the two ends. The CDR3 runs 12 residues. The CDR3 sequence: CASSPIQETQYF. CDR3 nucleotides: TGTGCCAGCAGCCCAATCCAAGAGACCCAGTACTTC.

The chain uses TRBV11-1 and TRBJ1-1; D remains unclear. V was clipped by 5 bases and J by 1 base, with 8 bases between them. The CDR3 sequence is 13 residues long. The germline V gene encodes CDR1 SGHAT and CDR2 FQDESV (reference sequence). In nucleotides, the CDR3 is TGTGCCAGCAGCCCGTCTTGGAACACTGAAGCTTTCTTT. Translating gives CASSPSWNTEAFF.

The chain has TRBV2 and TRBJ1-2; D is uncertain. Trimming cost V 4 bases and J 1 base, with 7 bases left between them. The V gene's germline CDR1 is SNHLY and CDR2 FYNNEI. The CDR3 consists of 13 residues. Here the CDR3 reads CASSAEGNYGYTF. For the CDR3, the DNA is TGTGCCAGCAGTGCAGAGGGTAACTATGGCTACACCTTC.

This rearrangement joins TRBV5-1 to TRBJ2-7; 9 positions match TRBD1. Per the germline V gene, CDR1 is SGHRS and CDR2 is YFSETQ. V was clipped by 1 base and J by 7 bases; unmatched bases: 9. The CDR3 length is 15 residues. CDR3 sequence: CASSLNRDRAGEQYF. DNA for the CDR3: TGCGCCAGCAGCTTGAATAGGGACAGGGCCGGGGAGCAGTACTTC.

CDR3 sequence reads: CTSSHPLGRMNTEAFF. In nucleotides, the CDR3 is TGCACCAGCAGCCATCCCTTGGGGCGGATGAACACTGAAGCTTTCTTT. The gene calls are TRBV1 and TRBJ1-1; the listed D gene, TRBD1, was not tested against the DNA. TRBV1 has pseudogene status. This CDR3 is 16 amino acids long.

The chain carries TRBV6-5 and TRBJ1-5, with no clear D. Germline CDR1 reads MNHEY; CDR2 reads SVGAGI. The V end lost 6 bases, the J end lost 2 bases, and 14 bases lay between the germline ends. The CDR3 totals 15 residues. The CDR3 reads CASSPSIFGNQPQHF. In nucleotides, the CDR3 is TGTGCCAGCAGCCCGAGTATTTTTGGCAATCAGCCCCAGCATTTT.

There are a few counts of this clone. The J gene is TRBJ2-7, the V gene TRBV5-8; D gene unclear. V shed 4 bases and J shed 3 bases, with 17 bases lying between them. CDR3 length: 15 amino acids. CDR1 SGHTS and CDR2 YDEGEE come from the germline V gene. CDR3 protein: CASSRPGLLVYEQYF. The CDR3 coding sequence is TGTGCCAGCAGCCGTCCGGGTCTTCTGGTCTACGAGCAGTACTTC.

This rearrangement joins TRBV29-1 to TRBJ1-5; a weak D match, TRBD1 (5 bases). The CDR3 loop spans 13 amino acids. Germline loops: CDR1 SQVTM, CDR2 ANQGSEA. Trimming pared 4 bases from V and 9 bases from J, leaving 16 bases between. The CDR3 DNA reads as TGCAGCGTTGGGTTCGGGGGGGAGGGGCCCCAGCATTTT. It translates to CSVGFGGEGPQHF.

The table lists this clone with a count of one. J is TRBJ1-2 and V is TRBV28; TRBD1 agrees at 9 bases. This CDR3 contains 14 residues. V lost 10 bases and J lost 8; bases outside the gene matches: 14. CDR1 MDHEN and CDR2 SYDVKM come from the germline V gene. DNA of the CDR3: TGTGCCATCCTCGACTTACAGGGGGCGCGGGGCTACACCTTC. Translated: CAILDLQGARGYTF.

The gene calls are TRBV10-3 and TRBJ1-5; D is perhaps TRBD1 (5 bases). V lost 0 bases and J 6 bases, leaving 9 bases between the germline ends. This CDR3 contains 14 residues. CDR1 ENHRY and CDR2 SYGVKD come from the germline V gene. CDR3 in DNA: TGTGCCATCAGTGAGTCCGGGGGGGGTCAGCCCCAGCATTTT. Its protein product is CAISESGGGQPQHF.

The chain uses TRBV14 and TRBJ1-3, with unresolved D. Trimming stripped 5 bases from V and 0 bases from J, with 5 bases between. The CDR3 has 13 residues. Germline V gives CDR1 SGHDN, CDR2 FVKESK. In DNA form, the CDR3 reads TGTGCCAGCAGCTTAAACTCTGGAAACACCATATATTTT. This gives the protein CASSLNSGNTIYF.

V is TRBV28 and J is TRBJ2-7; 8 bases line up with TRBD1. The ends lost 2 bases at V and 2 bases at J; junction bases unmatched: 14. CDR1 and CDR2 (germline): MDHEN, SYDVKM. The CDR3 spans 18 residues. The chain's CDR3 is CASSLHPLTGAYTYEQYF. For the CDR3, the DNA is TGTGCCAGCAGTTTACACCCACTGACAGGGGCTTATACCTACGAGCAGTACTTC. Full variable domain (rest looked up from reference TRBV28 and TRBJ2-7): DVKVTQSSRYLVKRTGEKVFLECVQDMDHENMFWYRQDPGLGLRLIYFSYDVKMKEKGDIPEGYSVSREKKERFSLILESASTNQTSMYLCASSLHPLTGAYTYEQYFGPGTRLTVT.

V and J are TRBV2 and TRBJ2-7, with D possibly being TRBD1 (5 bases). The V and J ends lost 7 bases and 0 bases respectively, with 10 bases between them. CDR3 length: 13 residues. Germline V gene data show CDR1 as SNHLY and CDR2 as FYNNEI. The CDR3 sequence: CASTPTVSYEQYF. CDR3 DNA: TGTGCCAGCACTCCGACAGTCTCCTACGAGCAGTACTTC. Filled out from reference TRBV2 and TRBJ2-7, the complete variable domain reads EPEVTQTPSHQVTQMGQEVILRCVPISNHLYFYWYRQILGQKVEFLVSFYNNEISEKSEIFDDQFSVERPDGSNFTLKIRSTKLEDSAMYFCASTPTVSYEQYFGPGTRLTVT.

This clone was recorded once. V is TRBV6-1 and J is TRBJ1-2, with 7 bases fitting TRBD1. The CDR3 is 13 residues long. CDR1 is MNHNS, CDR2 SASEGT, per germline. V was clipped by 6 bases and J by 5 bases; unmatched bases: 6. In DNA, the CDR3 is TGTGCCAGCAGGGAACAGGGGCCGTATGGCTACACCTTC. It is translated as CASREQGPYGYTF.

The chain uses TRBV19 and TRBJ1-2; tentative D call: TRBD1 (6 bases). CDR3 size: 16 residues. V lost 3 bases and J lost 2, with 16 bases in between. Germline loops: CDR1 LNHDA, CDR2 SQIVND (reference sequence). The CDR3 DNA reads TGTGCCAGTAGTATTCGACAGGACTTGATGAACTATGGCTACACCTTC. It encodes CASSIRQDLMNYGYTF.

This clone was seen a handful of times. Other DNA variants within this sample encode the same CDR3. The chain couples TRBV5-1 to TRBJ1-6; TRBD1 matches at 9 bases. Trimming removed 1 base from V and 9 bases from J; junction bases left unmatched: 5. The CDR3 consists of 15 residues. Germline CDR1 and CDR2: SGHRS and YFSETQ. CDR3 amino acids: CASSLKGQGGSPLHF. The DNA of the CDR3 is TGCGCCAGCAGCTTGAAGGGACAGGGCGGTTCACCCCTCCACTTT.

The V call is TRBV10-3, the J call TRBJ1-2, with 8 nucleotides matching TRBD1. From germline, CDR1 is ENHRY and CDR2 SYGVKD. V was pared by 2 bases and J by 4 bases, with 9 bases of the junction left unmatched. This CDR3 is built from 16 residues. The CDR3 bases are TGTGCCATCAGTGAGAGGTCAGGGGGCATCGGCTATGGCTACACCTTC. Translated: CAISERSGGIGYGYTF.

This clone was observed a few times. The chain joins TRBV10-3 to TRBJ2-7; the match to TRBD1 covers 7 bases. This CDR3 contains 14 residues. Per germline, CDR1 ENHRY and CDR2 SYGVKD. V lost 7 bases to trimming and J lost 2 bases; unmatched junction nucleotides: 8. For the CDR3, the DNA is TGTGCCATCACCTCTGGACAGGATACCTACGAGCAGTACTTC. This encodes CAITSGQDTYEQYF.

The table lists this clone with a count of one. CDR3 region: CASRSTGGDEQYF. The CDR3 DNA sequence: TGTGCCAGCAGGTCGACAGGGGGAGACGAGCAGTACTTC. The rearrangement links TRBV14 to TRBJ2-7; 9 nucleotides line up with TRBD1. V lost 6 bases, J lost 5 bases, and 5 bases stayed unmatched. This CDR3 contains 13 residues. The germline gives CDR1 SGHDN, CDR2 FVKESK.

This clone was counted once. The chain is built from TRBV6-1 and TRBJ1-5; a possible D gene is TRBD1 (5 bases). Looked up from germline, CDR1 is MNHNS and CDR2 is SASEGT. Between the trimmed V and J ends, which lost 4 bases and 1 base, there was a span of 11 bases. CDR3 length equals 15 residues. The CDR3 protein is CASSGGVWSNQPQHF. The DNA for the CDR3 is TGTGCCAGCAGTGGGGGGGTCTGGAGCAATCAGCCCCAGCATTTT.

The chain combines TRBV2 with TRBJ1-5; 10 nucleotides match TRBD1. Per the germline V gene, CDR1 is SNHLY and CDR2 is FYNNEI. V shed 4 bases and J 5 bases; nucleotides not matched to a gene: 2. The CDR3 loop spans 14 amino acids. The CDR3 sequence is CASSGTGGYQPQHF. The CDR3 region has the DNA TGTGCCAGCAGTGGGACAGGGGGTTATCAGCCCCAGCATTTT. The variable domain in full, with the rest retrieved from reference TRBV2 and TRBJ1-5, is EPEVTQTPSHQVTQMGQEVILRCVPISNHLYFYWYRQILGQKVEFLVSFYNNEISEKSEIFDDQFSVERPDGSNFTLKIRSTKLEDSAMYFCASSGTGGYQPQHFGDGTRLSIL.

This sequence joins TRBV11-3 and TRBJ1-3, with 7 bases aligning to TRBD1. J gave up 0 bases and V 1 base, and 6 bases lay outside the gene matches. The CDR3 spans 17 residues. Germline V gene lookup returns CDR1 SGHNT and CDR2 YENEEA. In DNA, the CDR3 is TGTGCCAGCAGCTTAGCGGGACAGTCGAACTCTGGAAACACCATATATTTT. Its translation: CASSLAGQSNSGNTIYF.

The V and J genes are TRBV7-6 and TRBJ1-6; D is perhaps TRBD1 (6 bases). The CDR3 extends over 16 amino acids. Germline CDR1 reads SGHVS; CDR2 reads FNYEAQ. V was clipped by 3 bases and J by 9 bases, with 18 bases between them. The CDR3 region is CASSFGLQGSISPLHF. Written as DNA, the CDR3 is TGTGCCAGCAGCTTCGGCTTGCAGGGGTCAATTTCACCCCTCCACTTT.

The chain combines TRBV18 with TRBJ2-7; possible D gene TRBD2, 6 bases. With 3 bases removed from V and 6 bases from J, the gap between germline ends came to 9 bases. Per the germline V gene, CDR1 is KGHSH and CDR2 is LQKENI. There are 12 residues in the CDR3. The CDR3 is CASSPRDGEQYF. DNA for the CDR3: TGTGCCAGCTCACCGCGGGATGGCGAGCAGTACTTC. Full variable domain (missing parts from reference TRBV18 and TRBJ2-7): NAGVMQNPRHLVRRRGQEARLRCSPMKGHSHVYWYRQLPEEGLKFMVYLQKENIIDESGMPKERFSAEFPKEGPSILRIQQVVRGDSAAYFCASSPRDGEQYFGPGTRLTVT.

The rearrangement links TRBV4-2 to TRBJ2-1; 8 bases line up with TRBD2. The V and J ends lost 4 bases and 10 bases, in that order; junction bases with no gene match: 12. The germline gives CDR1 LGHNA, CDR2 YNFKEQ. The CDR3 sequence is 15 residues long. The CDR3, as DNA: TGTGCCAGCAGCCGACCCAGCGGGGGTCCCACGGAGCAGTTCTTC. Protein product: CASSRPSGGPTEQFF.

This clone has a single count. The chain couples TRBV19 to TRBJ1-2; the D is unclear. Trimming cost V 0 bases and J 4 bases, with 3 bases left between them. The CDR3 is 12 residues long. Germline CDR1 LNHDA, CDR2 SQIVND (reference sequence). The CDR3 spells CASSIEAYGYTF. For the CDR3, the DNA is TGTGCCAGTAGTATAGAGGCCTATGGCTACACCTTC.

This chain joins TRBV30 and TRBJ2-7, with TRBD2 as a possible D gene (6 bases). The ends were cut back, 5 bases at V and 7 bases at J, with 15 bases in the middle. Per germline, CDR1 GTSNPN and CDR2 SVGIG (reference sequence). The CDR3 is 12 residues long. The CDR3 is CAWSVRAGEQYF. CDR3 sequence (DNA): TGTGCCTGGTCCGTGAGGGCGGGGGAGCAGTACTTC.

The chain joins TRBV7-8 to TRBJ1-1; D might be TRBD1 (5 bases). Germline V gene lookup returns CDR1 SGHVS and CDR2 FQNEAQ. This CDR3 spans 14 amino acids. The V end was cut by 3 bases, the J end by 2 bases, with 10 bases between. The CDR3 spells CASSFRGGNTEAFF. The CDR3 DNA reads as TGTGCCAGCAGCTTCCGCGGGGGAAACACTGAAGCTTTCTTT. The whole variable domain, filled in from reference TRBV7-8 and TRBJ1-1, reads GAGVSQSPRYKVAKRGQDVALRCDPISGHVSLFWYQQALGQGPEFLTYFQNEAQLDKSGLPSDRFFAERPEGSVSTLKIQRTQQEDSAVYLCASSFRGGNTEAFFGQGTRLTVV.

The chain has TRBV6-6 and TRBJ2-7; possible D gene TRBD2, 6 bases. CDR1 and CDR2 (germline): MNHNY, SVGAGI (reference sequence). This CDR3 is 14 amino acids long. The ends were cut back, 4 bases at V and 0 bases at J, with 10 bases in the middle. The CDR3 DNA reads as TGTGCCAGCAGTTCGTACGGGGGCTCCTACGAGCAGTACTTC. It encodes CASSSYGGSYEQYF.

This chain uses TRBV6-5 with TRBJ1-1; TRBD1 matches 7 bases. Losses at the gene ends were 0 bases for V and 0 bases for J; bases not matched to a gene: 4. The CDR3 is 16 amino acids. The germline gives CDR1 MNHEY, CDR2 SVGAGI. The DNA for the CDR3 is TGTGCCAGCAGTTACTCGAGAGGGGGCCTGAACACTGAAGCTTTCTTT. It yields the protein CASSYSRGGLNTEAFF.